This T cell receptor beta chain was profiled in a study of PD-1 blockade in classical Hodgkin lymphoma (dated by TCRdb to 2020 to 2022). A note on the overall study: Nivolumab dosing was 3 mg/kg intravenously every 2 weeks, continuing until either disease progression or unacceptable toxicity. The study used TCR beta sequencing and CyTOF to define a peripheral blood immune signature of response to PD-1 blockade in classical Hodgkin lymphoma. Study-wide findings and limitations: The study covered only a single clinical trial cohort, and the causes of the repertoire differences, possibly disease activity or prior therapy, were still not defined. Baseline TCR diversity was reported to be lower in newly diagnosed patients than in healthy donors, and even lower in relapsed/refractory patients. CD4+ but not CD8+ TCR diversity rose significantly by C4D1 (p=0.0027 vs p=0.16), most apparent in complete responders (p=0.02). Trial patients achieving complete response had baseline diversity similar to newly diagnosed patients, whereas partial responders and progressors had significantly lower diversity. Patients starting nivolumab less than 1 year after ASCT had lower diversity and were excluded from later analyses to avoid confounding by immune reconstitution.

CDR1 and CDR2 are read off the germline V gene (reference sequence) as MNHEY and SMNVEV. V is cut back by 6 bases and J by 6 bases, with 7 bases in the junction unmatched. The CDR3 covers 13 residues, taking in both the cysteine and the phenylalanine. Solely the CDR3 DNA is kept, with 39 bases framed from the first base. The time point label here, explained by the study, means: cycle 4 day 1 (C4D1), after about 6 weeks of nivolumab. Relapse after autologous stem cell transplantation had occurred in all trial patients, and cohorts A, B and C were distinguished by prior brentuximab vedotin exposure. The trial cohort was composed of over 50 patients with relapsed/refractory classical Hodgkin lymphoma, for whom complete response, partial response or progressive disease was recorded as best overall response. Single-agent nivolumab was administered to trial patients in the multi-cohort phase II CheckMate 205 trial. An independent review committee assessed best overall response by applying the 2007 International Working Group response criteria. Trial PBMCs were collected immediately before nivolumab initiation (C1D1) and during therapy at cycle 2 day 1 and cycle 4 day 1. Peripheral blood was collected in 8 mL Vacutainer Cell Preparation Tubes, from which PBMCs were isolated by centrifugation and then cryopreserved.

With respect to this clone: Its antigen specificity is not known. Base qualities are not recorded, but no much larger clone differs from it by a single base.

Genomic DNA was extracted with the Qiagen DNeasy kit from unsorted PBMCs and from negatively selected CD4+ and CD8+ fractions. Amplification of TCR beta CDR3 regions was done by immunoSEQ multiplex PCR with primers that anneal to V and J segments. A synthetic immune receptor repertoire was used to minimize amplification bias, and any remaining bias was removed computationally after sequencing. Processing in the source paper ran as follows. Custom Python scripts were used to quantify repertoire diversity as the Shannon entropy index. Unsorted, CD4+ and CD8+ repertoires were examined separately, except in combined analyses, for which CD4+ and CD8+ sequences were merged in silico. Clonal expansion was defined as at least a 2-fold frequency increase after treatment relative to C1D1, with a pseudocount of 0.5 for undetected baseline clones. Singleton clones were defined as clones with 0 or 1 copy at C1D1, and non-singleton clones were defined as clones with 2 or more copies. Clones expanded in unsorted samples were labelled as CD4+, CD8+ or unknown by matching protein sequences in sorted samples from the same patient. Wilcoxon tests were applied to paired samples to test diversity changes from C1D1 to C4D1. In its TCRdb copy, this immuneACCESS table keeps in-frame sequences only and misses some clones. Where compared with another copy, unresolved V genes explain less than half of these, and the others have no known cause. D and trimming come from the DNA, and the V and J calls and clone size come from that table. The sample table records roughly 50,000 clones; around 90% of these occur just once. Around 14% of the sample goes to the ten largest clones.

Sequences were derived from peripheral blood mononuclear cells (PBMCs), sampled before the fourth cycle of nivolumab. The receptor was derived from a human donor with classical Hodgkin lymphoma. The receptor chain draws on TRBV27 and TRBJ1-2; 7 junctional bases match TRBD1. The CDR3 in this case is CASSYRDSNGYTF. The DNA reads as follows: TGTGCCAGCAGCTACCGGGACAGCAATGGCTACACCTTC.